This T cell receptor (beta chain) is from a study of blood T cell repertoires in COVID-19. The V gene's germline CDR1 is KGHSH and CDR2 LQKENI. Unmatched junction bases numbered 7, after V lost 4 bases and J lost 4 bases. CDR3 size: 15 residues. This clone was found once. The data were produced by immunoSEQ multiplex PCR, yet TCRdb's version contains in-frame clones alone and is incomplete. Of 150,000 to 190,000 clones listed, about 85% are singletons. The chain has TRBV18 and TRBJ1-1, with TRBD1 matching over 9 bases. The TCR comes from a woman between 65 and 79 years old with acute or convalescent COVID-19. The specimen was peripheral blood. CDR3 region: CASSQGTGRSTEAFF. The CDR3 nucleotides are TGTGCCAGCTCACAGGGGACAGGGAGGAGCACTGAAGCTTTCTTT.